Presented here are 28 T cell receptor beta chains from one specimen sequenced in a study of blood T cell repertoires in COVID-19. Method: immunoSEQ multiplex PCR; TCRdb's copy keeps in-frame clones and lacks some. Counted here are 75,000 to 100,000 clones, around four fifths occurring once; the ten biggest clones make up more than 9.5%. The sequencing sample was made of peripheral blood. These receptor sequences come from a human donor in a cohort sampled during active COVID-19.

This CDR3 reads CASRGQGTGELFF. For the CDR3, the DNA is TGTGCCAGCAGGGGACAGGGGACCGGGGAGCTGTTTTTT. The chain couples TRBV28 to TRBJ2-2, with 10 nucleotides matching TRBD1. V was pared by 6 bases and J by 5 bases, with 0 bases of the junction left unmatched. The germline V gene encodes CDR1 MDHEN and CDR2 SYDVKM. This CDR3 comprises 13 residues.

The table lists this clone with a few counts. The chain joins TRBV11-2 to TRBJ2-3, with 9 positions matching TRBD2. From germline, CDR1 is SGHAT and CDR2 FQNNGV. The CDR3 extends over 15 amino acids. V lost 1 base, J lost 4 bases, and 3 bases stayed unmatched. The CDR3 reads CASSLGSGSADTQYF. The CDR3 region has the DNA TGTGCCAGCAGCTTAGGTAGCGGGAGTGCAGATACGCAGTATTTT.

The J gene is TRBJ2-3, the V gene TRBV7-9, with 10 bases aligning to TRBD1. Looked up from germline, CDR1 is SEHNR and CDR2 is FQNEAQ (reference sequence). The CDR3 is 15 amino acids. Unmatched junction bases numbered 3, after V lost 4 bases and J lost 2 bases. The CDR3 coding sequence is TGTGCCAGCAGCTCGGGGACAGGGGACACAGATACGCAGTATTTT. Translated: CASSSGTGDTDTQYF. The full variable domain, completed using reference TRBV7-9 and TRBJ2-3, is DTGVSQNPRHKITKRGQNVTFRCDPISEHNRLYWYRQTLGQGPEFLTYFQNEAQLEKSRLLSDRFSAERPKGSFSTLEIQRTEQGDSAMYLCASSSGTGDTDTQYFGPGTRLTVL.

The chain joins TRBV4-3 to TRBJ1-3, with unresolved D. The CDR3 has 14 amino acids. V dropped 4 bases and J dropped 5 bases, with 12 bases sitting between them. Germline loops: CDR1 LGHNA, CDR2 YSLEER. The CDR3 DNA reads as TGCGCCAGCAGCCCTTCGCGGGGAAGAAACACCATATATTTT. Translating gives CASSPSRGRNTIYF.

The V call is TRBV9, the J call TRBJ2-7; TRBD2 aligns across 11 bases. The germline CDR1 and CDR2 sequences are SGDLS and YYNGEE. V shed 3 bases, J shed 3 bases, and the junction held 2 bases outside the gene matches. The CDR3 has 14 amino acids. CDR3 in DNA: TGTGCCAGCAGCGCAACTAGCGGGAGCTACGAGCAGTACTTC. This translates into CASSATSGSYEQYF.

The genes are TRBV5-6 and TRBJ1-2, with a tentative D call TRBD1 (6 bases). The V gene lost 4 bases and the J gene lost 4 bases, with 14 bases spanning the gap. This CDR3 contains 14 residues. In germline, CDR1 is SGHDT, CDR2 YYEEEE. The CDR3 loop is CASSVQGTRYGYTF. The CDR3 region has the DNA TGTGCCAGCAGCGTCCAGGGGACGCGCTATGGCTACACCTTC.

The chain is built from TRBV6-5 and TRBJ1-3, with a tentative D call TRBD1 (5 bases). The CDR3 spans 16 residues. The germline CDR1 and CDR2 sequences are MNHEY and SVGAGI. The germline V and J ends were trimmed by 0 bases and 4 bases, with 13 bases remaining between them. CDR3 in amino acids: CASSYSRQEGGNTIYF. The CDR3 DNA sequence: TGTGCCAGCAGTTACTCAAGGCAGGAGGGGGGAAACACCATATATTTT.

The V and J genes are TRBV6-5 and TRBJ2-7; 16 bases fit TRBD2. Germline values: CDR1 MNHEY, CDR2 SVGAGI. J gave up 4 bases and V 6 bases, and 0 bases lay outside the gene matches. This CDR3 has 14 residues. The CDR3 sequence is CASRGLAGGYEQYF. CDR3 bases: TGTGCCAGCAGGGGACTAGCGGGGGGGTACGAGCAGTACTTC.

V usage is TRBV5-4 and J usage is TRBJ2-5, with D maybe TRBD2 (5 bases). V gave up 0 bases and J gave up 1 base, with 10 bases separating them. CDR1 is SGHNT and CDR2 is YYREEE in the germline V gene (reference sequence). The CDR3 has 15 amino acids. CDR3 nucleotides: TGTGCCAGCAGCTTGGCGACCGGGGTCCAAGAGACCCAGTACTTC. It specifies CASSLATGVQETQYF.

The chain uses TRBV30 and TRBJ1-1, with no clear D. This CDR3 has 12 residues. Germline lookup yields CDR1 GTSNPN and CDR2 SVGIG (reference sequence). V lost 2 bases, J lost 0 bases, and 4 bases lay in between. CDR3 region: CAWSSMNTEAFF. The CDR3 nucleotides are TGTGCCTGGAGTTCCATGAACACTGAAGCTTTCTTT.

This chain joins TRBV11-2 and TRBJ1-2, with D perhaps TRBD1 (5 bases). Germline V gene data show CDR1 as SGHAT and CDR2 as FQNNGV. This CDR3 is built from 15 residues. V lost 5 bases and J lost 4, with 17 bases in between. The CDR3 here is CASSRSGGSLYGYTF. The DNA of the CDR3 is TGTGCCAGCAGCCGCTCGGGGGGGTCGCTCTATGGCTACACCTTC.

This clone has only one observation. This chain joins TRBV13 and TRBJ2-5; 11 bases fit TRBD2. CDR1 is PRHDT, CDR2 FYEKMQ, per germline (reference sequence). Trimming took 5 bases from V and 5 from J; bases not matched to a gene: 10. The CDR3 sequence is 16 residues long. The CDR3 bases are TGTGCCAGCAGCGCGAGACTAGCGGGGCTTGGGGAGACCCAGTACTTC. This codes for CASSARLAGLGETQYF.

The CDR3 loop reads CATQQGDGTDTQYF. DNA of the CDR3: TGCGCCACCCAGCAGGGGGATGGCACAGATACGCAGTATTTT. V gene TRBV10-1 combines with J gene TRBJ2-3, with 7 bases identical to TRBD1. Germline lookup yields CDR1 WNHNN and CDR2 SYGVQD (reference sequence). V was clipped by 10 bases and J by 1 base; unmatched bases: 8. This CDR3 is 14 amino acids long.

The chain employs TRBV24-1 and TRBJ2-7; 11 positions agree with TRBD1. Germline loops: CDR1 KGHDR, CDR2 SFDVKD. CDR3 length: 16 amino acids. Trimming at V came to 3 bases and at J to 3 bases, leaving 6 bases not matched to a gene. The CDR3 nucleotides read TGTGCCACCAGTGATGCCGGGACAGGGGGTGGCTACGAGCAGTACTTC. Amino acids: CATSDAGTGGGYEQYF.

V usage is TRBV21-1 and J usage is TRBJ1-4; the table's D gene call, TRBD1, was not cross checked with the DNA. TRBV21-1 is a pseudogene. CDR3 length: 14 residues. Here the CDR3 DNA reads TGTGCCAGCAGCAAGGGACAGGGGGGTGAAAAACTGTTTTTT. As protein: CASSKGQGGEKLFF.

The rearrangement links TRBV6-1 to TRBJ1-2, with 8 bases lining up with TRBD1. This CDR3 has 14 residues. J lost 3 bases, V lost 2 bases, and 2 bases had no gene match. Germline loops: CDR1 MNHNS, CDR2 SASEGT. The CDR3 sequence is CASSEQGAYYGYTF. The DNA of the CDR3 is TGTGCCAGCAGTGAACAGGGGGCTTACTATGGCTACACCTTC.

This chain joins TRBV7-3 and TRBJ2-3; 9 positions match TRBD1. This CDR3 spans 17 amino acids. J lost 0 bases, V lost 0 bases, and 4 bases had no gene match. Germline V gene sequence: CDR1 SGHTA, CDR2 FQGTGA. CDR3 amino acids: CASSLTSGTGSTDTQYF. CDR3 nucleotides: TGTGCCAGCAGCTTAACCTCCGGGACAGGGAGCACAGATACGCAGTATTTT. Full variable domain (missing parts from reference TRBV7-3 and TRBJ2-3): GAGVSQTPSNKVTEKGKYVELRCDPISGHTALYWYRQSLGQGPEFLIYFQGTGAADDSGLPNDRFFAVRPEGSVSTLKIQRTERGDSAVYLCASSLTSGTGSTDTQYFGPGTRLTVL.

The chain recombines TRBV6-4 with TRBJ2-1, with D perhaps TRBD1 (7 bases). V shed 6 bases and J shed 9 bases, with 18 bases lying between them. CDR1 and CDR2 from the germline V gene are MRHNA and SNTAGT. The CDR3 runs to 14 residues. The CDR3 region has the DNA TGTGCCAGCAGCGCGTCAGGGGGGCTAGGTGAGCAGTTCTTC. Encoded protein: CASSASGGLGEQFF.

There are a few counts of this clone. This chain joins TRBV11-2 and TRBJ1-1; D unresolved. V lost 4 bases and J lost 0, with 6 bases in between. The CDR3 consists of 13 residues. CDR1 and CDR2 (germline): SGHAT, FQNNGV. CDR3 loop: CASSSAMNTEAFF. CDR3 DNA sequence: TGTGCCAGCAGCTCTGCTATGAACACTGAAGCTTTCTTT.

Details on this clone: The DNA is left out, because the CDR3 cannot be placed on it with certainty; the CDR3 is given as TCRdb lists it. This sequence joins TRBV11-3 and TRBJ1-1. From germline, CDR1 is SGHNT and CDR2 YENEEA. The CDR3 adds up to 13 amino acids, both ends counted. The CDR3 region is CASSFGAGTGTFF.

V is TRBV27 and J is TRBJ2-1, with TRBD2 matching over 8 bases. The V segment lost 5 bases and the J segment 4 bases; nucleotides outside the gene matches: 10. This CDR3 contains 16 residues. Germline V gene data show CDR1 as MNHEY and CDR2 as SMNVEV (reference sequence). CDR3 bases: TGTGCCAGCAGTCCCATCGGAGCGGGAGATTACAATGAGCAGTTCTTC. This codes for CASSPIGAGDYNEQFF.

The rearrangement uses TRBV6-5 and TRBJ1-5, with D tentatively TRBD1 (6 bases). Looked up from germline, CDR1 is MNHEY and CDR2 is SVGAGI. This CDR3 contains 13 residues. V was shortened by 6 bases and J by 0 bases, with 6 bases between the two germline ends. The CDR3 loop is CASRDSSNQPQHF. The CDR3 coding sequence is TGTGCCAGCAGGGACAGTAGCAATCAGCCCCAGCATTTT.

The chain links TRBV7-2 to TRBJ1-1, with 7 positions matching TRBD1. V was clipped by 5 bases and J by 10 bases; unmatched bases: 13. Germline CDR1 reads SGHTA; CDR2 reads FQGNSA. The CDR3 has 14 residues. The CDR3 reads CASSLTGVPGRAFF. CDR3 nucleotide sequence: TGTGCCAGCAGCCTAACAGGGGTTCCCGGGCGAGCTTTCTTT.

This chain connects TRBV5-1 to TRBJ1-1; 7 bases line up with TRBD1. This CDR3 has 16 amino acids. CDR1 and CDR2 (germline): SGHRS, YFSETQ. The V segment lost 4 bases and the J segment 3 bases; nucleotides outside the gene matches: 12. This CDR3 is CASSTRGGVGDTEAFF. CDR3 bases: TGCGCCAGCAGCACTCGAGGGGGCGTAGGGGACACTGAAGCTTTCTTT.

The chain recombines TRBV5-1 with TRBJ1-2; TRBD1 matches at 10 bases. The germline V gene encodes CDR1 SGHRS and CDR2 YFSETQ. V lost 9 bases, J lost 5 bases, and 7 bases stayed unmatched. CDR3 length equals 13 residues. CDR3 residues: CATGGQGNYGYTF. The CDR3, as DNA: TGCGCCACCGGGGGACAGGGGAATTATGGCTACACCTTC.

The V and J genes are TRBV7-2 and TRBJ2-3; 10 nucleotides match TRBD2. CDR1 and CDR2 (germline): SGHTA, FQGNSA. The CDR3 is 16 residues long. V shed 1 base and J 1 base; nucleotides not matched to a gene: 2. The CDR3 nucleotides are TGTGCCAGCAGCTTAGACGGGACTAGCGGCACAGATACGCAGTATTTT. Protein product: CASSLDGTSGTDTQYF.

The CDR3 protein is CASSWGGDEQYF. DNA for the CDR3: TGCGCCAGCAGCTGGGGGGGGGACGAGCAGTACTTC. The V and J genes are TRBV5-1 and TRBJ2-7, with 7 bases aligning to TRBD2. The V segment lost 3 bases and the J segment 5 bases; nucleotides outside the gene matches: 2. Germline CDR1 SGHRS, CDR2 YFSETQ. The CDR3 is made up of 12 amino acids. Full variable domain (missing parts from reference TRBV5-1 and TRBJ2-7): KAGVTQTPRYLIKTRGQQVTLSCSPISGHRSVSWYQQTPGQGLQFLFEYFSETQRNKGNFPGRFSGRQFSNSRSEMNVSTLELGDSALYLCASSWGGDEQYFGPGTRLTVT.

In this sample, this clone turned up a few times. This chain links TRBV7-2 with TRBJ1-5, with TRBD1 matching over 9 bases. Germline V gene data show CDR1 as SGHTA and CDR2 as FQGNSA. The CDR3 has 15 residues. V was clipped by 4 bases and J by 5 bases; unmatched bases: 6. The CDR3 reads CASSSGTGTDQPQHF. In DNA, the CDR3 is TGTGCCAGCAGCTCCGGGACAGGGACCGATCAGCCCCAGCATTTT. Full variable domain (outside the CDR3, taken from reference TRBV7-2 and TRBJ1-5): GAGVSQSPSNKVTEKGKDVELRCDPISGHTALYWYRQSLGQGLEFLIYFQGNSAPDKSGLPSDRFSAERTGGSVSTLTIQRTQQEDSAVYLCASSSGTGTDQPQHFGDGTRLSIL.